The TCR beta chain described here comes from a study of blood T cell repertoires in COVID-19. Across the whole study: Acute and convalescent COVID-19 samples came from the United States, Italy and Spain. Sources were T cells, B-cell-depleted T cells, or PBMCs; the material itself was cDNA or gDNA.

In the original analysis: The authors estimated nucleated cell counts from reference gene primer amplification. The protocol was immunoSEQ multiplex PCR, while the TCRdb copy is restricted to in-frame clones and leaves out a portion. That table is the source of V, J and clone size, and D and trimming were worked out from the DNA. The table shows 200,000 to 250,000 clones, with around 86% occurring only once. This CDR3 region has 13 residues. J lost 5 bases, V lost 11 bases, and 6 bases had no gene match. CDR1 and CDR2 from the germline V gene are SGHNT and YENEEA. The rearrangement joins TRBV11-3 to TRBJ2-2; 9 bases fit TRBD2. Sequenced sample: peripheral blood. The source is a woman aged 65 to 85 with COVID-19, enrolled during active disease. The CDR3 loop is CAGEREETGELFF. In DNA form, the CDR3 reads TGTGCCGGGGAGCGGGAGGAAACCGGGGAGCTGTTTTTT. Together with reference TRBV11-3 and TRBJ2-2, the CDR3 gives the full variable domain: EAGVVQSPRYKIIEKKQPVAFWCNPISGHNTLYWYLQNLGQGPELLIRYENEEAVDDSQLPKDRFSAERLKGVDSTLKIQPAELGDSAVYLCAGEREETGELFFGEGSRLTVL.